The 28 T cell receptor beta chains given below trace back to one sample, sequenced in a study of blood T cell repertoires in COVID-19. Some clones are missing from TCRdb's copy, which holds only in-frame ones; the method was immunoSEQ multiplex PCR. The table has 100,000 to 150,000 clones, 90% seen once; the top ten hold approximately 4.6%. The sample taken for sequencing was peripheral blood. The origin of the receptors is a man in his sixties with COVID-19, enrolled during active disease.

This chain links TRBV2 with TRBJ2-7; possibly TRBD1 for D (6 bases). V lost 2 bases and J 3 bases, leaving 11 bases between the germline ends. Germline V gene data show CDR1 as SNHLY and CDR2 as FYNNEI. This CDR3 is built from 14 residues. CDR3 region: CASSERGRGYEQYF. The CDR3 DNA reads as TGTGCCAGCAGTGAAAGGGGCAGGGGCTACGAGCAGTACTTC.

V gene TRBV11-3 combines with J gene TRBJ2-3, with 8 bases that match TRBD1. The CDR3 extends over 16 amino acids. Per the germline V gene, CDR1 is SGHNT and CDR2 is YENEEA. V was clipped by 5 bases and J by 0 bases; unmatched bases: 7. This CDR3 is CASSTRTGPSTDTQYF. CDR3 nucleotide sequence: TGTGCCAGCAGCACCCGGACAGGGCCTAGCACAGATACGCAGTATTTT.

This chain connects TRBV3-1 (or the pseudogene TRBV3-2) to TRBJ2-7; 11 bases map to TRBD2. The germline V gene encodes CDR1 LGHDT and CDR2 YNNKEL (reference sequence). The length of the CDR3 is 17 residues. V dropped 0 bases and J dropped 2; count of bases not matched to a gene: 6. The DNA of the CDR3 is TGTGCCAGCAGCCAAGACCTGGGACTAGCGGTAACCTACGAGCAGTACTTC. It codes for CASSQDLGLAVTYEQYF.

This sequence joins TRBV9 and TRBJ2-3; TRBD1 aligns across 7 bases. CDR1 is SGDLS, CDR2 YYNGEE, per germline. This CDR3 has 15 residues. Losses at the gene ends were 0 bases for V and 3 bases for J; bases not matched to a gene: 4. This CDR3 is CASSVEGRGTDTQYF. CDR3 nucleotide sequence: TGTGCCAGCAGCGTAGAGGGCAGGGGGACAGATACGCAGTATTTT.

The chain has TRBV7-9 and TRBJ1-2; D is perhaps TRBD1 (5 bases). The germline V gene encodes CDR1 SEHNR and CDR2 FQNEAQ (reference sequence). CDR3 length: 12 amino acids. Deletions cut 3 bases from V and 7 bases from J, with 9 bases between. CDR3 in amino acids: CASSFGGGGYTF. The DNA of the CDR3 is TGTGCCAGCAGCTTTGGGGGAGGTGGCTACACCTTC.

The rearrangement joins TRBV5-1 to TRBJ2-7; the D gene is possibly TRBD2 (5 bases). CDR3 size: 14 residues. Germline V gives CDR1 SGHRS, CDR2 YFSETQ. The V end was cut by 0 bases, the J end by 2 bases, with 9 bases between. The CDR3 DNA reads TGCGCCAGCAGCTTGGGGGAGAATCCCTACGAGCAGTACTTC. Protein sequence: CASSLGENPYEQYF.

This clone was observed once. V gene TRBV6-2 or TRBV6-3 combines with J gene TRBJ1-1; tentatively, D is TRBD1 (6 bases). The germline gives CDR1 MNHEY, CDR2 SVGEGT. The CDR3 totals 14 residues. The V end was cut by 5 bases, the J end by 5 bases, with 15 bases between. CDR3 sequence reads: CASSRPGGRTEAFF. The CDR3 bases are TGTGCCAGCAGTCGTCCTGGGGGCCGAACTGAAGCTTTCTTT.

The J gene is TRBJ1-4, the V gene TRBV19, with TRBD1 as a possible D gene (5 bases). Trimming left V 3 bases short and J 2 bases short, with 16 bases between. This CDR3 region has 17 residues. The germline CDR1 and CDR2 sequences are LNHDA and SQIVND (reference sequence). The CDR3 protein is CASSMNQGWRTNEKLFF. The CDR3 DNA reads TGTGCCAGTAGTATGAATCAGGGATGGCGGACTAATGAAAAACTGTTTTTT. The full variable domain, completed using reference TRBV19 and TRBJ1-4, is DGGITQSPKYLFRKEGQNVTLSCEQNLNHDAMYWYRQDPGQGLRLIYYSQIVNDFQKGDIAEGYSVSREKKESFPLTVTSAQKNPTAFYLCASSMNQGWRTNEKLFFGSGTQLSVL.

The count of this clone is one. V gene TRBV20-1 combines with J gene TRBJ2-7; D possibly corresponds to TRBD2 (5 bases). This CDR3 comprises 11 residues. CDR1 is DFQATT and CDR2 is SNEGSKA in the germline V gene (reference sequence). Trimming left V 3 bases short and J 3 bases short, with 6 bases between. CDR3 DNA: TGCAGTGCTAGCGGGAACTACGAGCAGTACTTC. It yields the protein CSASGNYEQYF.

V gene TRBV12-3 or TRBV12-4 combines with J gene TRBJ1-1; 9 bases map to TRBD1. This CDR3 has 13 residues. The V gene end was trimmed by 4 bases and the J gene end by 10 bases; junction bases not matched to a gene: 7. The chain's CDR3 is CASSSRDREGAFF. DNA for the CDR3: TGTGCCAGCAGTTCCCGGGACAGGGAGGGAGCTTTCTTT.

The chain is built from TRBV11-2 and TRBJ2-1, with D uncertain. The CDR3 spans 13 residues. In germline, CDR1 is SGHAT, CDR2 FQNNGV. V lost 0 bases and J 5 bases, leaving 5 bases between the germline ends. CDR3 amino acids: CASSLDPNNEQFF. DNA of the CDR3: TGTGCCAGCAGCTTAGACCCCAACAATGAGCAGTTCTTC. The entire variable domain, with the rest obtained from reference TRBV11-2 and TRBJ2-1, is as follows: EAGVAQSPRYKIIEKRQSVAFWCNPISGHATLYWYQQILGQGPKLLIQFQNNGVVDDSQLPKDRFSAERLKGVDSTLKIQPAKLEDSAVYLCASSLDPNNEQFFGPGTRLTVL.

The rearrangement joins TRBV4-3 to TRBJ2-2; 9 nucleotides match TRBD1. With 3 bases clipped from V and 4 bases from J, the junction kept 0 bases outside the gene matches. Per the germline V gene, CDR1 is LGHNA and CDR2 is YSLEER. The CDR3 is 14 residues long. The CDR3 bases are TGCGCCAGCAGCCAGACAGGGGGCACCGGGGAGCTGTTTTTT. This gives the protein CASSQTGGTGELFF.

This sequence joins TRBV12-3 or TRBV12-4 and TRBJ2-3; no firm D call. Trimming left V 7 bases short and J 4 bases short, with 12 bases between. The CDR3 has 13 residues. CDR3 bases: TGTGCCAGCACCTCGAGAGGTTCAGATACGCAGTATTTT. This codes for CASTSRGSDTQYF.

This clone was counted only a few times. V gene TRBV11-2 combines with J gene TRBJ2-1; 10 bases align to TRBD2. The V gene's germline CDR1 is SGHAT and CDR2 FQNNGV. V gave up 2 bases and J gave up 5 bases; unmatched junction bases: 0. The CDR3 covers 14 residues. CDR3: CASSLSGRDNEQFF. As DNA, the CDR3 is TGTGCCAGCAGCTTAAGCGGGAGGGACAATGAGCAGTTCTTC.

The rearrangement uses TRBV14 and TRBJ2-1, with 13 bases identical to TRBD2. The CDR3 has 14 amino acids. Germline loops: CDR1 SGHDN, CDR2 FVKESK. J was trimmed by 10 bases and V by 3 bases; bases with no gene match: 3. The CDR3 is CASSQTSGGLEQFF. The CDR3 nucleotides read TGTGCCAGCAGCCAGACTAGCGGGGGGCTGGAGCAGTTCTTC.

J is TRBJ2-3 and V is TRBV7-3; 10 bases are shared with TRBD2. Trimming at V came to 4 bases and at J to 0 bases, leaving 10 bases not matched to a gene. Looked up from germline, CDR1 is SGHTA and CDR2 is FQGTGA. This CDR3 is 18 amino acids long. CDR3 residues: CASSSPGTSAASTDTQYF. CDR3 coding DNA: TGTGCCAGCAGCTCACCCGGGACTAGCGCCGCTAGCACAGATACGCAGTATTTT.

The rearrangement links TRBV30 to TRBJ2-1; 11 bases line up with TRBD1. With V trimmed by 7 bases and J by 10 bases, 21 bases remained unmatched. Germline CDR1 reads GTSNPN; CDR2 reads SVGIG (reference sequence). The CDR3 is 17 residues long. CDR3 amino acids: CAFTGTGGTGEVHEQFF. The CDR3 nucleotides read TGTGCCTTTACCGGGACAGGGGGGACGGGAGAGGTACACGAGCAGTTCTTC.

The V gene is TRBV7-2, the J gene TRBJ2-1; D perhaps matches TRBD2 (6 bases). With 4 bases removed from V and 8 bases from J, the gap between germline ends came to 12 bases. In germline, CDR1 is SGHTA, CDR2 FQGNSA. The CDR3 spans 13 residues. CDR3 in amino acids: CASSSRLVYEQFF. Written as DNA, the CDR3 is TGTGCCAGCAGCTCTCGACTAGTCTATGAGCAGTTCTTC.

The rearrangement joins TRBV5-4 to TRBJ2-1, with D tentatively TRBD1 (7 bases). There are 15 residues in the CDR3. V gave up 4 bases and J gave up 10 bases, with 21 bases separating them. The V gene's germline CDR1 is SGHNT and CDR2 YYREEE (reference sequence). CDR3 amino acids: CASSLGSQGEREQFF. The DNA for the CDR3 is TGTGCCAGCAGCCTCGGGAGTCAGGGGGAGAGGGAGCAGTTCTTC.

CDR3 coding DNA: TGTGCCATCAGTGAGCCCCGGAGCCCCTATGGCTACACCTTC. It is translated as CAISEPRSPYGYTF. The rearrangement uses TRBV10-3 and TRBJ1-2; D call uncertain. The CDR3 is made up of 14 amino acids. Germline V lookup: CDR1 ENHRY, CDR2 SYGVKD. Trimming cost V 2 bases and J 4 bases, with 11 bases left between them.

J is TRBJ2-3 and V is TRBV9, with TRBD2 matching 9 bases. The germline CDR1 and CDR2 sequences are SGDLS and YYNGEE. The CDR3 spans 14 residues. With V trimmed by 4 bases and J by 0 bases, 0 bases remained unmatched. Here the CDR3 reads CASSLAGSTDTQYF. CDR3 bases: TGTGCCAGCAGCCTAGCGGGGAGCACAGATACGCAGTATTTT.

This rearrangement joins TRBV11-3 to TRBJ2-5; 10 nucleotides align to TRBD1. The CDR3 runs to 16 residues. CDR1 and CDR2 (germline): SGHNT, YENEEA. Trimming took 2 bases from V and 5 from J; bases not matched to a gene: 8. CDR3 protein: CASSLIPGQGLETQYF. The DNA for the CDR3 is TGTGCCAGCAGCTTAATACCGGGACAGGGGCTGGAGACCCAGTACTTC.

The CDR3 DNA reads as TGTGCCAGCAGCTTAGGCCAGGGGAACACTGAAGCTTTCTTT. Its protein product is CASSLGQGNTEAFF. V is TRBV7-8 and J is TRBJ1-1; the D gene is possibly TRBD1 (5 bases). CDR1 SGHVS and CDR2 FQNEAQ come from the germline V gene. V dropped 1 base and J dropped 1 base, with 7 bases sitting between them. The CDR3 consists of 14 residues.

The rearrangement joins TRBV11-2 to TRBJ2-1; D gene ambiguous. The germline V and J ends were trimmed by 0 bases and 5 bases, with 11 bases remaining between them. The CDR3 spans 15 residues. The germline V gene has CDR1 SGHAT and CDR2 FQNNGV. The CDR3 coding sequence is TGTGCCAGCAGCTTAGAGGTTGGCTCGCACAATGAGCAGTTCTTC. Translated, it gives CASSLEVGSHNEQFF.

The chain recombines TRBV6-5 with TRBJ2-1; TRBD1 agrees at 8 bases. J lost 6 bases, V lost 6 bases, and 4 bases had no gene match. The CDR3 runs to 13 residues. CDR1 is MNHEY, CDR2 SVGAGI, per germline. Here the CDR3 DNA reads TGTGCCAGCAGCCGGACAGGGTCCAATGAGCAGTTCTTC. Its protein product is CASSRTGSNEQFF.

This sequence joins TRBV30 and TRBJ1-5, with TRBD1 matching over 7 bases. The CDR3 spans 16 residues. V lost 1 base to trimming and J lost 0 bases; unmatched junction nucleotides: 6. From germline, CDR1 is GTSNPN and CDR2 SVGIG (reference sequence). DNA for the CDR3: TGTGCCTGGAGTGGCGGACAGGCATATAGCAATCAGCCCCAGCATTTT. This gives the protein CAWSGGQAYSNQPQHF.

This chain uses TRBV12-5 with TRBJ2-4, with TRBD1 matching 8 bases. The germline V gene encodes CDR1 LGHNT and CDR2 FRNRAP. This CDR3 spans 17 amino acids. After removal of 3 bases from V and 1 base from J, the junction contained 8 bases not matched to a gene. The CDR3 loop reads CASGFSSDRGAKNIQYF. The CDR3 DNA is TGTGCTAGTGGTTTTAGTTCCGACAGGGGTGCCAAAAACATTCAGTACTTC.

In this sample, this clone turned up once. V usage is TRBV28 and J usage is TRBJ1-1; possibly TRBD1 for D (6 bases). The CDR3 totals 12 residues. CDR1 MDHEN and CDR2 SYDVKM come from the germline V gene. Written as DNA, the CDR3 is TGTGCAACTGGACAGTTGAACACTGAAGCTTTCTTT. Protein product: CATGQLNTEAFF.